The 27 T cell receptor beta chains below were found in one sample sequenced in a study of post-analysis software for immune sequencing data. Whole-study results and caveats: TRBV segments more frequent in patients than in controls numbered five and included TRBV5-6, TRBV5-1 and TRBV20-1.

Researchers reported that TCR beta cDNA libraries carried unique molecular identifiers. Each CDR3 protein gets one entry after TCRdb re-called the PCR reads with MiXCR. Of some 260,000 distinct CDR3 sequences listed, around 34% are singletons. For these receptors, no antigen is known. Source material: blood. All receptors come from a girl aged 5 to 17 with multiple sclerosis.

This clonotype was detected many times. The chain carries TRBV6-1 and TRBJ1-5; the D is unclear. Trimming stripped 0 bases from V and 6 bases from J, with 12 bases between. This CDR3 comprises 15 residues. Per the germline V gene, CDR1 is MNHNS and CDR2 is SASEGT. For the CDR3, the DNA is TGTGCCAGCAGTGAAGCCTCGGGCCCCCTTCAGCCCCAGCATTTT. This gives the protein CASSEASGPLQPQHF.

This clonotype was seen ten or more times. This sequence joins TRBV9 and TRBJ1-1; the D is unclear. The CDR3 covers 14 residues. The germline V gene has CDR1 SGDLS and CDR2 YYNGEE. Trimming pared 2 bases from V and 1 base from J, leaving 9 bases between. CDR3 protein: CASSVRTENTEAFF. CDR3 DNA: TGTGCCAGCAGCGTCCGGACGGAGAACACTGAAGCTTTCTTT.

This clonotype was recorded many times. The rearrangement uses TRBV6-2 or TRBV6-3 and TRBJ1-2; 7 bases are shared with TRBD1. The V gene end was trimmed by 6 bases and the J gene end by 4 bases; junction bases not matched to a gene: 14. The germline V gene encodes CDR1 MNHEY and CDR2 SVGEGT. This CDR3 comprises 16 residues. The CDR3, as DNA: TGTGCCAGCAGGGACCTCACAGGGGTACTGCGCTATGGCTACACCTTC. This codes for CASRDLTGVLRYGYTF.

V and J are TRBV5-1 and TRBJ2-7, with 10 bases identical to TRBD2. The CDR3 is 15 residues long. V was pared by 4 bases and J by 8 bases, with 12 bases of the junction left unmatched. Germline V gene data show CDR1 as SGHRS and CDR2 as YFSETQ. The CDR3 reads CASSPGGLAGVKQYF. The CDR3 DNA follows: TGCGCCAGCAGCCCCGGTGGGCTAGCGGGAGTTAAGCAGTACTTC.

The table lists this clonotype with many counts. The chain employs TRBV3-1 and TRBJ1-2; a possible D gene is TRBD1 (5 bases). V was clipped by 5 bases and J by 1 base, with 23 bases between them. Germline V lookup: CDR1 LGHDT, CDR2 YNNKEL (reference sequence). The CDR3 is 18 residues long. DNA of the CDR3: TGTGCCAGCAGCGTTGCGGGACGTGGACGCAGCCTTAACTATGGCTACACCTTC. Protein product: CASSVAGRGRSLNYGYTF.

This clonotype was recorded at least ten times. CDR3 loop: CASSLGGQNANEKLFF. CDR3 DNA: TGTGCCAGCAGCCTTGGGGGCCAGAACGCTAATGAAAAACTGTTTTTT. The chain employs TRBV3-1 and TRBJ1-4; D possibly corresponds to TRBD1 (6 bases). This CDR3 spans 16 amino acids. The germline V and J ends were trimmed by 4 bases and 3 bases, with 15 bases remaining between them. In germline, CDR1 is LGHDT, CDR2 YNNKEL (reference sequence). Based on the CDR3 plus reference TRBV3-1 and TRBJ1-4, the full variable domain is DTAVSQTPKYLVTQMGNDKSIKCEQNLGHDTMYWYKQDSKKFLKIMFSYNNKELIINETVPNRFSPKSPDKAHLNLHINSLELGDSAVYFCASSLGGQNANEKLFFGSGTQLSVL.

The chain is built from TRBV30 and TRBJ2-1; D gene uncertain. The germline V gene encodes CDR1 GTSNPN and CDR2 SVGIG (reference sequence). V lost 1 base and J 11 bases, leaving 9 bases between the germline ends. CDR3 size: 11 residues. Here the CDR3 reads CAWSDVGQQFF. The DNA for the CDR3 is TGTGCCTGGAGTGACGTGGGTCAGCAGTTCTTC. Full variable domain (remainder filled in from reference TRBV30 and TRBJ2-1): SQTIHQWPATLVQPVGSPLSLECTVEGTSNPNLYWYRQAAGRGLQLLFYSVGIGQISSEVPQNLSASRPQDRQFILSSKKLLLSDSGFYLCAWSDVGQQFFGPGTRLTVL.

This clonotype was observed at least ten times. The chain employs TRBV28 and TRBJ2-4, with D possibly matching TRBD2 (6 bases). The V gene lost 2 bases and the J gene lost 2 bases, with 10 bases spanning the gap. This CDR3 comprises 15 residues. Germline loops: CDR1 MDHEN, CDR2 SYDVKM. CDR3 DNA: TGTGCCAGCAGTTTACAGACTAGAACCAAAAACATTCAGTACTTC. Its translation is CASSLQTRTKNIQYF. The full variable domain, with the rest looked up from reference TRBV28 and TRBJ2-4, is DVKVTQSSRYLVKRTGEKVFLECVQDMDHENMFWYRQDPGLGLRLIYFSYDVKMKEKGDIPEGYSVSREKKERFSLILESASTNQTSMYLCASSLQTRTKNIQYFGAGTRLSVL.

This clonotype was seen at least ten times. The chain recombines TRBV15 with TRBJ1-2; tentatively, D is TRBD1 (5 bases). V was shortened by 4 bases and J by 6 bases, with 12 bases between the two germline ends. This CDR3 is 13 amino acids long. Germline CDR1 reads LNHNV; CDR2 reads YYDKDF (reference sequence). DNA of the CDR3: TGTGCCACCAGCACTGGCAGGGTAGATGGCTACACCTTC. This gives the protein CATSTGRVDGYTF. Drawing the rest from reference TRBV15 and TRBJ1-2, the complete variable domain is DAMVIQNPRYQVTQFGKPVTLSCSQTLNHNVMYWYQQKSSQAPKLLFHYYDKDFNNEADTPDNFQSRRPNTSFCFLDIRSPGLGDTAMYLCATSTGRVDGYTFGSGTRLTVV.

As concerns this clonotype: Given a much more abundant clone one base away, this may be a read error. This chain joins TRBV25-1 and TRBJ2-5, with D perhaps matching TRBD2 (5 bases). Per germline, CDR1 MGHDK and CDR2 SYGVNS. Deletions cut 6 bases from V and 5 bases from J, with 13 bases between. This CDR3 spans 13 amino acids. The chain's CDR3 is CASSREGSETQYF. The CDR3 nucleotides read TGTGCCAGCAGCCGCGAGGGTTCGGAGACCCAGTACTTC.

The chain uses TRBV3-1 and TRBJ2-1, with D perhaps TRBD2 (5 bases). Gene TRBJ2-7 matches the end of the DNA better, so the J call may be wrong. The CDR3 sequence is 17 residues long. Germline CDR1 is LGHDT and CDR2 is YNNKEL (reference sequence). The CDR3 DNA sequence: TGTGCCAGCAGCCCCCTAGCAGCGGATAGCCCCTACAATGAGCAGTACTTC. Residues: CASSPLAADSPYNEQYF.

The chain combines TRBV5-1 with TRBJ2-3, with D tentatively TRBD1 (7 bases). CDR1 is SGHRS, CDR2 YFSETQ, per germline. CDR3 length: 16 residues. Trimming cost V 0 bases and J 2 bases, with 13 bases left between them. CDR3 loop: CASSLESRGVTDTQYF. The CDR3, as DNA: TGCGCCAGCAGCTTGGAGAGCAGGGGGGTCACAGATACGCAGTATTTT. Together with reference TRBV5-1 and TRBJ2-3, the CDR3 gives the full variable domain: KAGVTQTPRYLIKTRGQQVTLSCSPISGHRSVSWYQQTPGQGLQFLFEYFSETQRNKGNFPGRFSGRQFSNSRSEMNVSTLELGDSALYLCASSLESRGVTDTQYFGPGTRLTVL.

Regarding this clonotype: The germline gene is not matched at one end of the junction; a read error may be the cause. The CDR3 sequence is CSSSLGQQNTEAFF. CDR3 coding DNA: TGCTCCAGCAGCTTGGGGCAGCAGAACACTGAAGCTTTCTTT. This chain links TRBV5-1 with TRBJ1-1, with a weak D call TRBD1 (5 bases). Per germline, CDR1 SGHRS and CDR2 YFSETQ. The CDR3 sequence is 14 residues long.

The J gene is TRBJ2-1, the V gene TRBV11-3; 16 bases line up with TRBD2. The CDR3 totals 15 residues. The germline gives CDR1 SGHNT, CDR2 YENEEA. After removal of 5 bases from V and 9 bases from J, the junction contained 4 bases not matched to a gene. The CDR3: CASSPGTSGRAEQFF. In DNA form, the CDR3 reads TGTGCCAGCAGCCCCGGGACTAGCGGGAGGGCTGAGCAGTTCTTC.

Concerning this clonotype itself: This may arise from a read error, as a much more abundant clone is one base away. The CDR3 loop is CASSLLGTGGRGEQFF. For the CDR3, the DNA is TGTGCCAGCAGCTTGCTAGGGACAGGGGGCCGGGGTGAGCAGTTCTTC. V gene TRBV7-8 combines with J gene TRBJ2-1; 12 positions agree with TRBD1. CDR1 is SGHVS, CDR2 FQNEAQ, per germline. This CDR3 contains 16 residues. The V and J ends lost 3 bases and 9 bases, in that order; junction bases with no gene match: 9.

The chain joins TRBV28 to TRBJ2-1, with 8 bases fitting TRBD2. The germline CDR1 and CDR2 sequences are MDHEN and SYDVKM. J lost 8 bases, V lost 6 bases, and 9 bases had no gene match. The CDR3 extends over 14 amino acids. CDR3 DNA: TGTGCCAGCAGCCAGAGCGGGAGAGGGGATGAGCAGTTCTTC. Its translation: CASSQSGRGDEQFF.

This sequence joins TRBV3-1 and TRBJ2-7; a weak D match, TRBD2 (6 bases). Germline V gene sequence: CDR1 LGHDT, CDR2 YNNKEL (reference sequence). There are 14 residues in the CDR3. Trimming left V 7 bases short and J 3 bases short, with 16 bases between. CDR3 region: CASTIGGSGYEQYF. CDR3 bases: TGTGCCAGCACCATTGGGGGGTCAGGCTACGAGCAGTACTTC.

Concerning this clonotype: One junction end disagrees with the germline gene, perhaps due to a read error. The gene calls are TRBV12-3 or TRBV12-4 and TRBJ1-2, with TRBD1 matching 9 bases. The CDR3 is 15 residues long. The CDR3 DNA follows: TGTGCCAGCAGCTTAGGGACAGGGTCTAACTATGGCTACACCTTC. Amino acids: CASSLGTGSNYGYTF.

A word on this clonotype: A much larger clone differs by one base, so this may be a read error. The V call is TRBV5-1, the J call TRBJ2-1; tentatively, D is TRBD2 (6 bases). This CDR3 spans 15 amino acids. V lost 0 bases and J 4 bases, leaving 11 bases between the germline ends. The germline V gene has CDR1 SGHRS and CDR2 YFSETQ. The CDR3 DNA reads TGCGCCAGCAGCTTGGGACTAGAGCCTTACAATGAGCAGTTCTTC. Translation: CASSLGLEPYNEQFF.

The V call is TRBV3-1, the J call TRBJ2-6; D tentatively reads TRBD1 or TRBD2 (5 bases each). This CDR3 is built from 19 residues. Germline V gene sequence: CDR1 LGHDT, CDR2 YNNKEL (reference sequence). Deletions cut 1 base from V and 0 bases from J, with 16 bases between. CDR3 nucleotide sequence: TGTGCCAGCAGCCAAGCGAGAGGGGACGGCCCCTCTGGGGCCAACGTCCTGACTTTC. Protein product: CASSQARGDGPSGANVLTF.

As for this clonotype: The junction differs from germline at one of its ends, possibly a read error. V and J are TRBV10-3 and TRBJ1-1, with 7 bases fitting TRBD1. CDR1 is ENHRY and CDR2 is SYGVKD in the germline V gene. There are 15 residues in the CDR3. As DNA, the CDR3 is TGTGCCGTCAGTGCAAACAGGGGACTGAATACTGAAGCTTTCTTT. It encodes CAVSANRGLNTEAFF.

The chain combines TRBV20-1 with TRBJ2-1, with a weak D call TRBD2 (6 bases). CDR1 and CDR2 (germline): DFQATT, SNEGSKA (reference sequence). V lost 2 bases, J lost 12 bases, and 14 bases lay in between. The CDR3 extends over 12 amino acids. CDR3 DNA sequence: TGCAGTGCTAGAAGCCCGGGGGAGAGGCAGTTCTTC. It translates to CSARSPGERQFF.

At least ten counts were recorded for this clonotype. The CDR3 DNA sequence: TGCAGTGCCCTACCTCCACCCCAGCGGGAATTGGAGACCCAGTACTTC. It yields the protein CSALPPPQRELETQYF. The chain joins TRBV20-1 to TRBJ2-5; 7 nucleotides agree with TRBD2. Germline CDR1 reads DFQATT; CDR2 reads SNEGSKA (reference sequence). Trimming cost V 6 bases and J 5 bases; bases outside gene matches: 18. This CDR3 comprises 16 residues.

In this sample, this clonotype turned up many times. V gene TRBV20-1 combines with J gene TRBJ2-3, with TRBD2 identical over 10 bases. Germline lookup yields CDR1 DFQATT and CDR2 SNEGSKA (reference sequence). The V segment lost 6 bases and the J segment 5 bases; nucleotides outside the gene matches: 14. This CDR3 has 16 residues. The CDR3 sequence: CSARAEREGHGDTQYF. CDR3 in DNA: TGCAGTGCCCGAGCGGAGCGGGAGGGCCATGGAGATACGCAGTATTTT.

The sample holds many counts of this clonotype. The CDR3, as DNA: TGTGCCAGCAGCCAAGAATCCGACGCTAGGTCCTACAATGAGCAGTTCTTC. This codes for CASSQESDARSYNEQFF. The chain uses TRBV4-2 and TRBJ2-1; D gene unclear. CDR3 length equals 17 residues. Trimming removed 0 bases from V and 1 base from J, with 13 bases in between. Looked up from germline, CDR1 is LGHNA and CDR2 is YNFKEQ.

The gene calls are TRBV27 and TRBJ1-1, with D possibly being TRBD1 (6 bases). V was clipped by 5 bases and J by 1 base, with 14 bases between them. CDR3 length: 15 amino acids. The V gene's germline CDR1 is MNHEY and CDR2 SMNVEV (reference sequence). The CDR3 is CASSPRTARNTEAFF. CDR3 DNA sequence: TGTGCCAGCAGTCCAAGGACAGCTCGGAACACTGAAGCTTTCTTT.

This clonotype has a handful of counts. The chain joins TRBV21-1 to TRBJ2-7; the table's D call of TRBD1 was not tested on the DNA. TRBV21-1 is described as a pseudogene. CDR3 size: 19 residues. Here the CDR3 reads CASSKNQGQGERGNYEQYF. In DNA, the CDR3 is TGTGCCAGCAGCAAAAACCAAGGACAGGGGGAGCGCGGAAACTACGAGCAGTACTTC.